The clone carrying this T cell receptor (beta chain) was detected ten times or more. Noted time point: newly diagnosed GD, antithyroid drugs for less than 3 months. RNA isolated from PBMCs was used to make the TCR library. It was by American Thyroid Association guidelines that Graves' disease was diagnosed. The data belong to a study of regulatory T cells in long-lasting Graves disease. For the study at large: Graves' patients with a new diagnosis had received antithyroid drugs under 3 months.

Losses at the gene ends were 4 bases for V and 0 bases for J; bases not matched to a gene: 8. Per the germline V gene, CDR1 is ENHRY and CDR2 is SYGVKD. CDR3 length: 16 residues. To make TCR beta libraries, researchers used iRepertoire HTBI primers and Arm-PCR of CDR3 regions. One entry per CDR3 protein results from TCRdb running MiXCR on the multiplex PCR reads. The table records roughly 500,000 distinct CDR3 sequences, roughly 13% of them present only once. These data were likewise used in another study, on T cells in Graves' hyperthyroidism and ophthalmopathy. Per that study: When ophthalmopathy did not progress within 18 months, Graves' hyperthyroidism was considered stable. First-round RT-PCR with HTBI primers amplified the TCR CDR3 region.

This material consisted of peripheral blood mononuclear cells (PBMCs), taken at new diagnosis, from a patient treated with antithyroid drugs. This TCR was recovered from a man aged 25-40 years with Graves disease. J is TRBJ1-1 and V is TRBV10-3; TRBD1 aligns across 7 bases. CDR3 sequence: CAISGPPGTVNTEAFF. In DNA form, the CDR3 reads TGTGCCATCAGTGGCCCTCCCGGGACAGTGAACACTGAAGCTTTCTTT.